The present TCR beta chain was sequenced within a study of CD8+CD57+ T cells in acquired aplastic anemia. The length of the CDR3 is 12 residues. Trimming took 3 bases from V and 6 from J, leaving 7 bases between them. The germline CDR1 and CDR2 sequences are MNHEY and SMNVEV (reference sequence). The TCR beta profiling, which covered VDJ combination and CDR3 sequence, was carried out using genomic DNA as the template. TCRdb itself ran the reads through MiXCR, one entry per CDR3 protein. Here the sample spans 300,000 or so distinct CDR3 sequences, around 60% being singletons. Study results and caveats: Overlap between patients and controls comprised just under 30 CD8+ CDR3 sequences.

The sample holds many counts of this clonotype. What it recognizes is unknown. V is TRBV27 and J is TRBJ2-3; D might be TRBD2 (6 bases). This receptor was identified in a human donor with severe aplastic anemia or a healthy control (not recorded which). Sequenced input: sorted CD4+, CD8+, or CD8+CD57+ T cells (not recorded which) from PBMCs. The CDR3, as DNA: TGTGCCAGCAGTTTTGGAGGGGATACGCAGTATTTT. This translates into CASSFGGDTQYF.